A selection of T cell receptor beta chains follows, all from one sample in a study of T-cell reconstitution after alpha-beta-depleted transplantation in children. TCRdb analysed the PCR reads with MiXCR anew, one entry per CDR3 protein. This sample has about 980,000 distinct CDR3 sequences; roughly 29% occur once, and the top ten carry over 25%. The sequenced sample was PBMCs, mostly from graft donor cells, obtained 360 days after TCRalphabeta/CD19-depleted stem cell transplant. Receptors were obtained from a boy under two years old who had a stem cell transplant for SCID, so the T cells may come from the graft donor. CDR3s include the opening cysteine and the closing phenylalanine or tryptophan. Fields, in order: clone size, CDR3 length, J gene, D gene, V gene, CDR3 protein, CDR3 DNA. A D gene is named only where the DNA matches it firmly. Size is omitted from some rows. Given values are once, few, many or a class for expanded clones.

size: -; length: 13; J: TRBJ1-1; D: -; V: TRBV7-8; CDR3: CASSFQKNTEAFF; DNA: TGTGCCAGCAGCTTTCAGAAGAACACTGAAGCTTTCTTT
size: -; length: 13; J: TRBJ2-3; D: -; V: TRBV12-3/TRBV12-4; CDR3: CASSPPETDTQYF; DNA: TGTGCCAGCTCACCGCCAGAGACAGATACGCAGTATTTT
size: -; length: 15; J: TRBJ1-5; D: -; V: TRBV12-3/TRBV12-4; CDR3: CASSSLRGGRQPQHF; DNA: TGTGCCAGCAGTTCACTGAGGGGGGGCCGTCAGCCCCAGCATTTT
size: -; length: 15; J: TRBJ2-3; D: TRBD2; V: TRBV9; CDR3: CASSIQSGGKDTQYF; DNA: TGTGCCAGCAGCATCCAGAGCGGGGGCAAAGATACGCAGTATTTT
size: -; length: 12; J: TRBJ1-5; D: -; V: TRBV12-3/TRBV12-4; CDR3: CASRDGAGPQHF; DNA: TGTGCCAGTCGGGACGGCGCGGGGCCCCAGCATTTT
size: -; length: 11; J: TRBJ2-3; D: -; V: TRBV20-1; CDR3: CTAIDVDTQYF; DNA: TGCACCGCAATTGACGTAGATACGCAGTATTTT
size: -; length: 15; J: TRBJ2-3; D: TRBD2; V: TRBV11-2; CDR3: CASSSSGGAGNTQYF; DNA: TGTGCCAGCAGTTCTAGCGGGGGGGCCGGGAATACGCAGTATTTT
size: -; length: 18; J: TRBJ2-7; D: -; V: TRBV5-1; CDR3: CASSLTVWGQGTLREQYF; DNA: TGCGCCAGCAGCTTGACGGTCTGGGGCCAGGGGACATTGCGGGAGCAGTACTTC
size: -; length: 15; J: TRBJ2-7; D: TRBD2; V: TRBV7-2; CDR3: CASSLAGLAGNEQYF; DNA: TGTGCCAGCAGCTTAGCGGGTCTAGCGGGTAACGAGCAGTACTTC
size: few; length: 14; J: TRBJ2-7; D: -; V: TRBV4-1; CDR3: CASSQGQAGYEQYF; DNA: TGCGCCAGCAGCCAAGGACAGGCAGGGTACGAGCAGTACTTC
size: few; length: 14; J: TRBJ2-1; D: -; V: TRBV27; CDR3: CASSFGLTGNEQFF; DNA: TGTGCCAGCAGTTTCGGACTAACGGGCAATGAGCAGTTCTTC
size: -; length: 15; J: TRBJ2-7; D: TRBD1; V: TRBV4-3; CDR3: CASSQGQGHSYEQYF; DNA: TGCGCCAGCAGCCAGGGACAGGGGCACTCCTACGAGCAGTACTTC
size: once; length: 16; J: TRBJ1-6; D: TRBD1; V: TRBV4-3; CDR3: CASSPDRYPSNSPLHF; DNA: TGCGCCAGCAGCCCGGACAGGTACCCTTCGAATTCACCCCTCCACTTT
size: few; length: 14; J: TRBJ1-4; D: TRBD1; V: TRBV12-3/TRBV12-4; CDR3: CASSLGQGYEKLFF; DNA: TGTGCCAGCAGCCTGGGACAGGGGTATGAAAAACTGTTTTTT
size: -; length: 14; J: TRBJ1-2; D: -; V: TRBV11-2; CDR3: CASSPYPAGYGYTF; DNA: TGTGCCAGCAGCCCGTATCCTGCAGGTTATGGCTACACCTTC
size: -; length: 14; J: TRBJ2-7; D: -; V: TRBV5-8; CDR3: CASSFQIGVYEQYF; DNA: TGTGCCAGCAGCTTCCAGATTGGGGTTTACGAGCAGTACTTC
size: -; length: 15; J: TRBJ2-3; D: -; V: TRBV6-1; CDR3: CASSDRGAGTDTQYF; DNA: TGTGCCAGCAGTGACCGCGGGGCTGGCACAGATACGCAGTATTTT
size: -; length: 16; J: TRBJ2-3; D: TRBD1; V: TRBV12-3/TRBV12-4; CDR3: CASSATRGQGTDTQYF; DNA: TGTGCCAGCAGTGCAACGCGAGGACAGGGCACAGATACGCAGTATTTT
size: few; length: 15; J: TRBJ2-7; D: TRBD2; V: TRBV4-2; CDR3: CASSQGGGGSYEQYF; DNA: TGTGCCAGCAGCCAAGGCGGCGGGGGATCCTACGAGCAGTACTTC
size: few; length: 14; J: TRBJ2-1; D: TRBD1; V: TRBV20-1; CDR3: CSANRQGGIDEQFF; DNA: TGCAGTGCTAACCGACAGGGGGGGATCGATGAGCAGTTCTTC
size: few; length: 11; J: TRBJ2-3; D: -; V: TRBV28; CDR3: CATQRGDTQYF; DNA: TGTGCCACCCAACGGGGAGATACGCAGTATTTT
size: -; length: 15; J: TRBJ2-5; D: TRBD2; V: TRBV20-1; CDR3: CSASAGTTPQETQYF; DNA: TGCAGTGCTAGTGCGGGGACTACTCCCCAAGAGACCCAGTACTTC
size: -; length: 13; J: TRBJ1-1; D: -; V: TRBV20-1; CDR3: CSARTVLNTEAFF; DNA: TGCAGTGCTAGGACCGTCCTGAACACTGAAGCTTTCTTT
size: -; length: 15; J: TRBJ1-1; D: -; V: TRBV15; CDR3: CATSREGRSHTEAFF; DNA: TGTGCCACCAGCAGAGAAGGGCGGTCCCACACTGAAGCTTTCTTT
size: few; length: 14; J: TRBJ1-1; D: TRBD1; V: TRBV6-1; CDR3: CASSIDRVKTEAFF; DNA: TGTGCCAGCAGTATAGACAGGGTAAAAACTGAAGCTTTCTTT
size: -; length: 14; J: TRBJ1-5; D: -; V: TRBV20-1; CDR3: CSARDPGSNQPQHF; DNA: TGCAGTGCGCGGGACCCGGGTAGCAATCAGCCCCAGCATTTT
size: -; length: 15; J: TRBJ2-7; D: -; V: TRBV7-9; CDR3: CASSFRGVGLGEQYF; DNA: TGTGCCAGCAGCTTTCGCGGGGTGGGGCTGGGGGAGCAGTACTTC
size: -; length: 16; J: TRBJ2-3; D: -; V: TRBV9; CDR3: CASSSRTGVNTDTQYF; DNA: TGTGCCAGCAGCTCACGGACCGGCGTAAACACAGATACGCAGTATTTT
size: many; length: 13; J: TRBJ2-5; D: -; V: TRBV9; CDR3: CASSGRYQETQYF; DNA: TGTGCCAGCAGCGGCAGGTACCAAGAGACCCAGTACTTC
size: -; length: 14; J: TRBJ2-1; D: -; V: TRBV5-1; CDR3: CASSSLGKSNEQFF; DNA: TGCGCCAGCTCAAGTCTGGGGAAAAGTAATGAGCAGTTCTTC
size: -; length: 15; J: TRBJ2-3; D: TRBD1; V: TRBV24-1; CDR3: CATSDTWDRVDSQYF; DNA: TGTGCCACCAGTGATACCTGGGACAGGGTGGATTCGCAGTATTTT
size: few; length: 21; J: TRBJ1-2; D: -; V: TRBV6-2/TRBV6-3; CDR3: CASSYSSIGGSEALWDYGYTF; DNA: TGTGCCAGCAGTTACTCGTCCATAGGTGGGAGCGAGGCCCTCTGGGACTATGGCTACACCTTC
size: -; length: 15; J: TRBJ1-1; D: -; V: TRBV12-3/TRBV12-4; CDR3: CASSFTQRTATEAFF; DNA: TGTGCCAGCAGTTTTACCCAGCGGACTGCGACTGAAGCTTTCTTT
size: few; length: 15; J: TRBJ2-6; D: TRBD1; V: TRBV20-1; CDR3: CSASRTGLGANVLTF; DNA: TGCAGTGCTAGTAGGACAGGGTTGGGGGCCAACGTCCTGACTTTC
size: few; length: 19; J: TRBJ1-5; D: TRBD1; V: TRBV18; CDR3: CASSPLPSGQGYSNQPQHF; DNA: TGTGCCAGCTCACCACTCCCCTCGGGACAGGGTTATAGCAATCAGCCCCAGCATTTT
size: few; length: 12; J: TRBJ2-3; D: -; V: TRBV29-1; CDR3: CSVGGAGDTQYF; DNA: TGCAGCGTTGGAGGGGCAGGAGATACGCAGTATTTT
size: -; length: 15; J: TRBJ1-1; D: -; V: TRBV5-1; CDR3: CASSFSERGKAEAFF; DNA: TGCGCCAGCAGCTTTTCGGAGAGGGGTAAGGCTGAAGCTTTCTTT
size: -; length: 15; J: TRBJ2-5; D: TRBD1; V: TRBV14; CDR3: CASSHRATGLETQYF; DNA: TGTGCCAGCAGCCATCGGGCGACAGGGTTGGAGACCCAGTACTTC
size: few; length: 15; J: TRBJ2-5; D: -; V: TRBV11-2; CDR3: CASSPGDGLVETQYF; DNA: TGTGCCAGCAGCCCCGGAGATGGTCTAGTAGAGACCCAGTACTTC
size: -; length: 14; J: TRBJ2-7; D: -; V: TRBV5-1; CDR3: CASSPRDPRWEQYF; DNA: TGCGCCAGCAGCCCCCGGGACCCTAGGTGGGAGCAGTACTTC
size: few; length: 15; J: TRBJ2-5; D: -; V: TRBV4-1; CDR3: CASSALGLSREAQYF; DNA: TGCGCCAGCAGCGCTCTCGGGCTGTCAAGAGAGGCCCAGTACTTC
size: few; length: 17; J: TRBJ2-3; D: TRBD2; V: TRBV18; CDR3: CASSPLGLAGTTDTQYF; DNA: TGTGCCAGCTCACCATTGGGACTAGCGGGGACCACAGATACGCAGTATTTT
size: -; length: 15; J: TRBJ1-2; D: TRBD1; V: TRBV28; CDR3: CASSSRDRDYYGYTF; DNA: TGTGCCAGCAGTTCCCGCGACAGGGACTATTATGGCTACACCTTC
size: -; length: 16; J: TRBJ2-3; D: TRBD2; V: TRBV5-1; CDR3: CASSLSLAGSTDTQYF; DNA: TGCGCCAGCAGCCTTTCCCTAGCGGGTAGCACAGATACGCAGTATTTT
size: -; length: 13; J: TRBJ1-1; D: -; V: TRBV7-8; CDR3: CASTEGVVTEAFF; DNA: TGTGCCAGCACCGAGGGGGTAGTGACTGAAGCTTTCTTT
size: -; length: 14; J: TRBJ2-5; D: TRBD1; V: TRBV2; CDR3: CASTGTGFEETQYF; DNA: TGTGCCAGCACCGGGACAGGGTTTGAAGAGACCCAGTACTTC
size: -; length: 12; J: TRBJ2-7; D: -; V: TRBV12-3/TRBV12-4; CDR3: CASSFLAYEQYF; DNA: TGTGCCAGCAGTTTTCTAGCATACGAGCAGTACTTC